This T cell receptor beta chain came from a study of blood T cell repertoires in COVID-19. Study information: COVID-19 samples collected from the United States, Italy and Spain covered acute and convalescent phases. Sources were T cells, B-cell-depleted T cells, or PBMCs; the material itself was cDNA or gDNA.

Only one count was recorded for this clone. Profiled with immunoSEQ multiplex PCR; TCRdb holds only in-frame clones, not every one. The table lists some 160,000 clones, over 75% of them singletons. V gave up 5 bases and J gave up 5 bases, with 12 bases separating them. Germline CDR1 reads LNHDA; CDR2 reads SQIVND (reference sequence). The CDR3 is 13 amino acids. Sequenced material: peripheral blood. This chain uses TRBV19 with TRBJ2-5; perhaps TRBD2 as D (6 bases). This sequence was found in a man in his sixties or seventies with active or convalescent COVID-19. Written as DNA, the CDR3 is TGTGCCAGTAGTCTTTGGGACTCGGAGACCCAGTACTTC. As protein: CASSLWDSETQYF. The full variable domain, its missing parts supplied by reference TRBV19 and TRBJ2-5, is DGGITQSPKYLFRKEGQNVTLSCEQNLNHDAMYWYRQDPGQGLRLIYYSQIVNDFQKGDIAEGYSVSREKKESFPLTVTSAQKNPTAFYLCASSLWDSETQYFGPGTRLLVL.